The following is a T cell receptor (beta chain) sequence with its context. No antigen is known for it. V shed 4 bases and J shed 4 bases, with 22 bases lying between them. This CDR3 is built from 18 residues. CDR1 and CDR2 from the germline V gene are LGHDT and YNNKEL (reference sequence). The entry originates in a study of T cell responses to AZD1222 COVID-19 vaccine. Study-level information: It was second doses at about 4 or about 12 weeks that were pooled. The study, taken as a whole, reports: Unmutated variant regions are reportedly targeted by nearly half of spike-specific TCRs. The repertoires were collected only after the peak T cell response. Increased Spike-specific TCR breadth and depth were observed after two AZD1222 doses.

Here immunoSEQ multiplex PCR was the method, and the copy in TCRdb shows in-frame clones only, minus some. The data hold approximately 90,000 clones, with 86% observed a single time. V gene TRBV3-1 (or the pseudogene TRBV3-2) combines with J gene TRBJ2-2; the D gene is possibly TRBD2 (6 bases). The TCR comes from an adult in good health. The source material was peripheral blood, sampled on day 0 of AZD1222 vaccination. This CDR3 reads CASSRPGGARSPTGELFF. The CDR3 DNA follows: TGTGCCAGCAGCCGGCCAGGAGGGGCTCGCTCTCCCACCGGGGAGCTGTTTTTT.